This TCR beta chain emerged from a study of blood T cell repertoires in COVID-19. Study summary: The United States, Italy and Spain provided the acute and convalescent COVID-19 samples. T cells, B-cell-depleted T cells, or PBMCs supplied cDNA or gDNA.

Here immunoSEQ multiplex PCR was the method, and the copy in TCRdb shows in-frame clones only, minus some. The sample lists roughly 70,000 clones, more than 65% occurring once. CDR1 is SGHAT and CDR2 is FQNNGV in the germline V gene. CDR3 length: 14 residues. Trimming cost V 4 bases and J 2 bases, with 11 bases left between them. This TCR was sampled from a woman in her sixties or seventies with acute or convalescent COVID-19. V is TRBV11-2 and J is TRBJ2-5, with a weak D call TRBD1 (6 bases). The sequencing input was peripheral blood. The CDR3 region has the DNA TGTGCCAGCAGCTCCAGAGGGGGTCAAGAGACCCAGTACTTC. Its translation is CASSSRGGQETQYF.